The next 10 T cell receptor beta chains were all read from a single sample in a study of shared clonotypes between healthy human individuals. The repertoire was sequenced with immunoSEQ multiplex PCR; TCRdb's copy has only in-frame clones and lacks some. Of some 2.1 million clones listed, approximately 92% were seen once; the top ten hold roughly 1.7%. As defined, naive CD8 cells were CD45RO-negative and positively selected for CCR7, with terminally differentiated effector memory CD45RA+ cells excluded. The sequencing input was naive CD8+ T cells from PBMCs. These receptors were obtained from a man between 18 and 35 years old in good health. Some clones in this sample may be carry-over from other donors' samples.

On this clone itself: Additional DNA sequences in this sample encode the identical CDR3. The chain carries TRBV27 and TRBJ2-1; 13 bases match TRBD2. This CDR3 contains 15 residues. With 4 bases clipped from V and 6 bases from J, the junction kept 3 bases outside the gene matches. The germline CDR1 and CDR2 sequences are MNHEY and SMNVEV (reference sequence). This CDR3 reads CASSSRLAGGNEQFF. The CDR3 DNA reads TGTGCCAGCAGTTCGAGACTAGCGGGGGGCAATGAGCAGTTCTTC.

V gene TRBV28 combines with J gene TRBJ2-1; TRBD2 matches at 7 bases. Per the germline V gene, CDR1 is MDHEN and CDR2 is SYDVKM. The V segment lost 5 bases and the J segment 0 bases; nucleotides outside the gene matches: 7. The CDR3 is made up of 16 amino acids. CDR3 amino acids: CASSPWRGSSYNEQFF. For the CDR3, the DNA is TGTGCCAGCAGTCCCTGGCGGGGGAGCTCCTACAATGAGCAGTTCTTC.

J is TRBJ1-5 and V is TRBV27; D is perhaps TRBD1 (5 bases). The CDR3 loop spans 16 amino acids. Trimming cost V 2 bases and J 3 bases, with 14 bases left between them. The germline V gene encodes CDR1 MNHEY and CDR2 SMNVEV (reference sequence). The CDR3 spells CASSLIGGVANQPQHF. DNA of the CDR3: TGTGCCAGCAGTTTAATTGGGGGGGTCGCCAATCAGCCCCAGCATTTT.

In nucleotides, the CDR3 is TGTGCCAGCAGTGTTTGGCGGGAGGGCTTAGATACGCAGTATTTT. Translated, it gives CASSVWREGLDTQYF. The V gene is TRBV6-1, the J gene TRBJ2-3; 9 positions agree with TRBD2. The V and J ends lost 4 bases and 5 bases, in that order; junction bases with no gene match: 7. The CDR3 consists of 15 residues. The germline V gene has CDR1 MNHNS and CDR2 SASEGT.

V gene TRBV7-9 combines with J gene TRBJ1-2; the D gene is possibly TRBD1 (5 bases). CDR3 length: 15 residues. Germline loops: CDR1 SEHNR, CDR2 FQNEAQ (reference sequence). The ends were cut back, 4 bases at V and 7 bases at J, with 19 bases in the middle. CDR3 residues: CASSSTSGAGSGYTF. The CDR3, as DNA: TGTGCCAGCAGCTCCACCTCCGGGGCCGGCAGTGGCTACACCTTC.

This chain's CDR3 is CASSLSPIYEQYF. The CDR3 nucleotides are TGTGCCAGCAGCTTATCCCCTATCTACGAGCAGTACTTC. This chain uses TRBV11-2 with TRBJ2-5; D is uncertain. Near its end, the DNA agrees better with TRBJ2-7, so the J call may be wrong. The CDR3 is 13 residues long. The germline V gene encodes CDR1 SGHAT and CDR2 FQNNGV.

The genes are TRBV6-6 and TRBJ2-1, with D possibly TRBD1 on 6 matching bases. From germline, CDR1 is MNHNY and CDR2 SVGAGI (reference sequence). This CDR3 contains 12 residues. The germline V and J ends were trimmed by 6 bases and 9 bases, with 12 bases remaining between them. CDR3 residues: CASSHRVGEQFF. DNA for the CDR3: TGTGCCAGCAGCCACAGGGTGGGTGAGCAGTTCTTC.

As DNA, the CDR3 is TGTGCCAGCAGCACCGGGACAGGGGGTGAAGCTTTCTTT. Encoded protein: CASSTGTGGEAFF. V and J are TRBV9 and TRBJ1-1; 11 positions match TRBD1. The ends lost 4 bases at V and 7 bases at J; junction bases unmatched: 3. Germline CDR1 SGDLS, CDR2 YYNGEE. This CDR3 is 13 amino acids long.

V gene TRBV7-9 combines with J gene TRBJ1-5, with D uncertain. The germline gives CDR1 SEHNR, CDR2 FQNEAQ (reference sequence). Trimming shortened V by 0 bases and J by 1 base, and 10 bases separated the two germline ends. This CDR3 spans 16 amino acids. CDR3 sequence reads: CASSLAYGPSNQPQHF. The CDR3 DNA is TGTGCCAGCAGCTTAGCCTATGGACCGAGCAATCAGCCCCAGCATTTT.

The gene calls are TRBV4-3 and TRBJ2-7; the D gene is possibly TRBD1 (5 bases). The germline gives CDR1 LGHNA, CDR2 YSLEER. The CDR3 extends over 16 amino acids. V was cut by 4 bases and J by 0 bases, with 16 bases left in between. CDR3 residues: CASSPYVGQSSYEQYF. Written as DNA, the CDR3 is TGCGCCAGCAGCCCCTATGTGGGGCAGAGCTCCTACGAGCAGTACTTC.